The 22 T cell receptor beta chains presented below share a single source sample, sequenced in a study of blood T cells in healthy people across ages. Alongside a J-beta primer mix, a sample-barcoded 5' primer served in a second PCR lasting about 7 to 11 cycles. TCRdb re-analysed the 5' RACE reads in MiXCR, keeping a single row per CDR3 protein. The table records about 830,000 distinct CDR3 sequences, around 62% of them present only once. Sequencing was performed on blood. The origin of the receptors is a man younger than 45 in good health.

This clonotype was detected a few times. The genes are TRBV9 and TRBJ2-3; D is uncertain. Germline values: CDR1 SGDLS, CDR2 YYNGEE. The CDR3 runs to 15 residues. V was shortened by 0 bases and J by 6 bases, with 14 bases between the two germline ends. CDR3 amino acids: CASSVGSPNTDTQYF. As DNA, the CDR3 is TGTGCCAGCAGCGTAGGGAGCCCGAACACGGATACGCAGTATTTT.

The rearrangement links TRBV12-3 or TRBV12-4 to TRBJ2-5; possible D gene TRBD1, 5 bases. V was pared by 7 bases and J by 1 base, with 16 bases between. The CDR3 spans 15 residues. CDR3 in amino acids: CASTRQLRGQETQYF. As DNA, the CDR3 is TGTGCCAGCACCCGACAGCTCCGAGGCCAAGAGACCCAGTACTTC.

V and J are TRBV5-1 and TRBJ1-6; 8 bases match TRBD1. CDR1 is SGHRS and CDR2 is YFSETQ in the germline V gene. This CDR3 has 15 residues. After removal of 0 bases from V and 9 bases from J, the junction contained 5 bases not matched to a gene. This CDR3 reads CASSLDRGFGSPLHF. Written as DNA, the CDR3 is TGCGCCAGCAGCTTGGACAGGGGGTTTGGTTCACCCCTCCACTTT.

The chain uses TRBV12-3 or TRBV12-4 and TRBJ1-4, with D hard to call. This CDR3 contains 15 residues. The V end lost 6 bases, the J end lost 5 bases, and 16 bases lay between the germline ends. The CDR3 protein is CASRATSQTNEKLFF. In DNA, the CDR3 is TGTGCCAGCAGAGCCACGTCACAGACGAATGAAAAACTGTTTTTT.

This clonotype came up once. The genes are TRBV20-1 and TRBJ2-1; TRBD1 might be the D (6 bases). Deletions cut 6 bases from V and 1 base from J, with 13 bases between. Germline V gene lookup returns CDR1 DFQATT and CDR2 SNEGSKA (reference sequence). This CDR3 contains 14 residues. Here the CDR3 DNA reads TGCAGTGCCTATGGGGGCTGGTCCTACAATGAGCAGTTCTTC. It encodes CSAYGGWSYNEQFF.

Regarding this clonotype: The junction does not match germline at one end; this may be a read error. V and J are TRBV7-2 and TRBJ2-6; 7 bases line up with TRBD2. In germline, CDR1 is SGHTA, CDR2 FQGNSA. The CDR3 spans 17 residues. The CDR3 spells CASSVAIRPSGANVLTF. The CDR3 region has the DNA TGTGCCAGCAGCGTAGCTATTAGGCCGAGCGGGGCCAACGTCTTGACTTTC.

The V and J genes are TRBV6-5 and TRBJ2-1; TRBD2 might be the D (7 bases). Germline V gene sequence: CDR1 MNHEY, CDR2 SVGAGI. The CDR3 has 16 amino acids. V dropped 0 bases and J dropped 4 bases, with 13 bases sitting between them. The CDR3 DNA reads TGTGCCAGCAGTTACTCGATCGGGGGGCAATACAATGAGCAGTTCTTC. This codes for CASSYSIGGQYNEQFF.

The chain carries TRBV20-1 and TRBJ2-7, with 8 positions matching TRBD2. Germline loops: CDR1 DFQATT, CDR2 SNEGSKA (reference sequence). The length of the CDR3 is 15 residues. Losses at the gene ends were 6 bases for V and 3 bases for J; bases not matched to a gene: 13. The CDR3 region is CSAQRGTGGIYEQYF. Here the CDR3 DNA reads TGCAGTGCCCAGAGGGGGACGGGGGGGATCTACGAGCAGTACTTC.

The chain has TRBV7-2 and TRBJ2-1, with D unresolved. Germline CDR1 SGHTA, CDR2 FQGNSA. The V and J ends lost 3 bases and 4 bases respectively, with 4 bases between them. CDR3 size: 12 residues. The DNA for the CDR3 is TGTGCCAGCAGCTTGATGTACAATGAGCAGTTCTTC. Translated: CASSLMYNEQFF.

This clonotype has just a few counts. For the CDR3, the DNA is TGTGCCAGCGGTCCGGGACAGGGAGGTTCACCCCTCCACTTT. Residues: CASGPGQGGSPLHF. The J gene is TRBJ1-6, the V gene TRBV27; TRBD1 matches 9 bases. The CDR3 consists of 14 residues. Germline V gene data show CDR1 as MNHEY and CDR2 as SMNVEV (reference sequence). V was clipped by 8 bases and J by 9 bases; unmatched bases: 8.

This rearrangement joins TRBV12-3 or TRBV12-4 to TRBJ2-1, with 12 bases identical to TRBD2. This CDR3 has 15 amino acids. Trimming at V came to 4 bases and at J to 9 bases, leaving 7 bases not matched to a gene. CDR3 coding DNA: TGTGCCAGCAGTTCGGGACTAGCGGGCCTCGTTGAGCAGTTCTTC. Protein sequence: CASSSGLAGLVEQFF.

This chain joins TRBV27 and TRBJ1-6; tentatively, D is TRBD1 (6 bases). The V and J ends lost 3 bases and 9 bases respectively, with 15 bases between them. The CDR3 runs to 15 residues. Germline CDR1 reads MNHEY; CDR2 reads SMNVEV (reference sequence). The CDR3 sequence: CASSFPPGAGSPLHF. The CDR3 DNA is TGTGCCAGCAGTTTCCCGCCAGGGGCGGGTTCACCCCTCCACTTT.

The rearrangement joins TRBV21-1 to TRBJ1-5; no check of the table's D call, TRBD1, against the DNA was made. TRBV21-1 is an annotated pseudogene. The CDR3 is made up of 20 amino acids. CDR3 loop: CASSKNVTGGRPYSNQPQHF. CDR3 coding DNA: TGTGCCAGCAGCAAAAATGTTACAGGGGGTCGACCCTATAGCAATCAGCCCCAGCATTTT.

This rearrangement joins TRBV4-3 to TRBJ1-4; D is possibly TRBD1 (5 bases). CDR3 length equals 17 residues. Trimming left V 1 base short and J 5 bases short, with 17 bases between. CDR1 LGHNA and CDR2 YSLEER come from the germline V gene. The CDR3 sequence: CASSQVLQGEMNEKLFF. CDR3 sequence (DNA): TGCGCCAGCAGCCAAGTCCTGCAGGGCGAGATGAATGAAAAACTGTTTTTT.

This clonotype has more than one count but fewer than ten. The V call is TRBV4-3, the J call TRBJ2-1; 8 bases are shared with TRBD2. The CDR3 runs to 15 residues. Germline trimming cut 1 base from V and 6 bases from J; bases unmatched to any gene: 5. CDR1 is LGHNA, CDR2 YSLEER, per germline. CDR3 residues: CASSQGTSSSNEQFF. CDR3 sequence (DNA): TGCGCCAGCAGCCAAGGGACTAGCAGTTCCAATGAGCAGTTCTTC.

The rearrangement uses TRBV2 and TRBJ2-7, with TRBD1 as a possible D gene (5 bases). V dropped 3 bases and J dropped 5 bases, with 17 bases sitting between them. Germline CDR1 and CDR2: SNHLY and FYNNEI. The CDR3 spans 15 residues. The CDR3 DNA follows: TGTGCCAGCAGTGATACGGTGCAGGGTTTCCACGAGCAGTACTTC. Protein sequence: CASSDTVQGFHEQYF.

CDR3 protein: CASRYAGGPGDEQYF. CDR3 in DNA: TGTGCCAGCAGATATGCGGGGGGGCCGGGGGATGAGCAGTACTTC. The chain recombines TRBV12-3 or TRBV12-4 with TRBJ2-7; TRBD2 matches at 9 bases. The CDR3 length is 15 residues. The junction had 13 bases not matched to a gene; V was cut back by 6 bases and J by 7 bases.

The V gene is TRBV4-2, the J gene TRBJ2-3, with 8 bases that match TRBD1. The V gene's germline CDR1 is LGHNA and CDR2 YNFKEQ. Germline trimming cut 1 base from V and 4 bases from J; bases unmatched to any gene: 10. The length of the CDR3 is 17 residues. CDR3 bases: TGTGCCAGCAGCCAAGTCGTCCACAGGGGGAGCCCAGATACGCAGTATTTT. Translating it yields CASSQVVHRGSPDTQYF.

This chain links TRBV5-1 with TRBJ2-4; D is perhaps TRBD1 (6 bases). The closer fit of TRBJ2-7 to the DNA end suggests the J call may be wrong. The CDR3 loop spans 15 amino acids. Germline V gene lookup returns CDR1 SGHRS and CDR2 YFSETQ. CDR3 region: CASSLAGRGVHEQYF. CDR3 DNA sequence: TGCGCCAGCAGCTTGGCAGGCAGGGGAGTCCACGAGCAGTACTTC.

The count of this clonotype is one. The chain uses TRBV27 and TRBJ2-4; 9 bases align to TRBD1. The CDR3 contains 15 residues. V shed 4 bases and J 1 base; nucleotides not matched to a gene: 2. The germline V gene encodes CDR1 MNHEY and CDR2 SMNVEV (reference sequence). The DNA for the CDR3 is TGTGCCAGCAGTTGGGACAGGGAGGCCAAAAACATTCAGTACTTC. Protein product: CASSWDREAKNIQYF.

This chain links TRBV7-2 with TRBJ2-1; D gene ambiguous. The germline V gene has CDR1 SGHTA and CDR2 FQGNSA. V was clipped by 8 bases and J by 3 bases, with 17 bases between them. This CDR3 has 15 residues. CDR3 in amino acids: CASGPHGDVYNEQFF. The CDR3, as DNA: TGTGCCAGCGGCCCCCATGGAGATGTCTACAATGAGCAGTTCTTC.

This clonotype occurred a few times. The chain carries TRBV29-1 and TRBJ2-1; 9 bases line up with TRBD1. This CDR3 is built from 14 residues. The V segment lost 8 bases and the J segment 0 bases; nucleotides outside the gene matches: 5. Germline lookup yields CDR1 SQVTM and CDR2 ANQGSEA. The CDR3 here is CSLGQGSSYNEQFF. The CDR3 DNA follows: TGCAGCTTGGGACAGGGCAGCTCCTACAATGAGCAGTTCTTC.